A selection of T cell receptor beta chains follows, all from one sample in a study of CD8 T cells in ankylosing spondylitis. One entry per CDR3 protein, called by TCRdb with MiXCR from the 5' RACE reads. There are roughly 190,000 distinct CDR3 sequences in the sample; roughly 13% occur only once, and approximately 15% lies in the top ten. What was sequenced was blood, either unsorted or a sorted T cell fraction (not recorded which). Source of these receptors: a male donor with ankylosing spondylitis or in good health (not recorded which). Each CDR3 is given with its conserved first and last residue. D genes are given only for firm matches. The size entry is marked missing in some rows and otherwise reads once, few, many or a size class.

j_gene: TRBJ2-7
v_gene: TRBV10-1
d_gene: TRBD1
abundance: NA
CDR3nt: TGCGCCAGCAGTGACGGGGGACAGGGCTCCTACGAGCAGTACTTC
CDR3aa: CASSDGGQGSYEQYF

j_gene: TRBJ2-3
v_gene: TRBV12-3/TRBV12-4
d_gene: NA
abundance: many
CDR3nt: TGTGCCAGCAGTTTTGCAGGGCCTAGTACAGATACGCAGTATTTT
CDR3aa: CASSFAGPSTDTQYF

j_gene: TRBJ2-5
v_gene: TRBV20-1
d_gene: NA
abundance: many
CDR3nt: TGCAGTGCTAGAGACTGGGGGCAAGAGACCCAGTACTTC
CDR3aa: CSARDWGQETQYF

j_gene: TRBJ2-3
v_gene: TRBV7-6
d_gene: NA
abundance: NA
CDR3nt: TGTGCCAGCCAAGGGGAAGATACGCAGTATTTT
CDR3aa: CASQGEDTQYF

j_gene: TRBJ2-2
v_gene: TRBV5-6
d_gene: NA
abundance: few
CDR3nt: TGTGCCAGCAATGAGGAGTACACCGGGGAGCTGTTTTTT
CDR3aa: CASNEEYTGELFF

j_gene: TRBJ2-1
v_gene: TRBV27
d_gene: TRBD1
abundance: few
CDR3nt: TGTGCCAGCAGTCCCTTTCCGACAGGGGGATACTACAATGAGCAGTTCTTC
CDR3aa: CASSPFPTGGYYNEQFF

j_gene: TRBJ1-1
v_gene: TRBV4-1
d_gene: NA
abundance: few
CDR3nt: TGCGCCAGCAGCCACCCCTTAATCAACACTGAAGCTTTCTTT
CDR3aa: CASSHPLINTEAFF

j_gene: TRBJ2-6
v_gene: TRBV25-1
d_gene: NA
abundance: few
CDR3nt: TGTGCCAGCAGTGCCGACTCTGGGGCCAACGTCCTGACTTTC
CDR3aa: CASSADSGANVLTF

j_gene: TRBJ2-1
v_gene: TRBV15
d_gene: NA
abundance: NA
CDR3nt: TGTGCCACCAGCAGAGTCAAAGTTAGTGCTAGCTCCTACAATGAGCAGTTCTTC
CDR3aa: CATSRVKVSASSYNEQFF

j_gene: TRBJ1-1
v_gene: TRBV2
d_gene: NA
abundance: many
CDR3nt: TGTGCCAGCAGTGAACAGCAGGGGCACACTGAAGCTTTCTTT
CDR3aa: CASSEQQGHTEAFF

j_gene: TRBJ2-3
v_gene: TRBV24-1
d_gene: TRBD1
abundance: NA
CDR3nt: TGTGCCACTAGGGACAGGTACACAGATACGCAGTATTTT
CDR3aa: CATRDRYTDTQYF

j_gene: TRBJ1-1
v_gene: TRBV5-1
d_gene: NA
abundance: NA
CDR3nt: TGCGCCAGCAGCCCGGCGCGAGGAAACACTGAAGCTTTCTTT
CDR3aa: CASSPARGNTEAFF

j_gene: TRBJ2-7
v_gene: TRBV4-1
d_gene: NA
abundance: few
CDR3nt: TGCGCCAGCAGCCAAGAGTCAGGGCTAGGCCGCGAGCAGTACTTC
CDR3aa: CASSQESGLGREQYF

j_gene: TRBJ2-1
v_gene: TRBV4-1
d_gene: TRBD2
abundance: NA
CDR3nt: TGCGCCAGCAGCCCGGAAGGGACTAGCGAATACAATGAGCAGTTCTTC
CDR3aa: CASSPEGTSEYNEQFF

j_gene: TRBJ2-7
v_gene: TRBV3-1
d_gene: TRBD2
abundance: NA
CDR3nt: TGTGCCAGCAGCCAAGAACAGGGGACTAGCGGAGCTCCCTACGAGCAGTACTTC
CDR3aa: CASSQEQGTSGAPYEQYF

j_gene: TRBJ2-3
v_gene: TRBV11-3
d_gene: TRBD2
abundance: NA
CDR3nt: TGTGCCAGCAGCTTAGTCTCAGCGGGGGGTGTCACAGATACGCAGTATTTT
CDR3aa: CASSLVSAGGVTDTQYF

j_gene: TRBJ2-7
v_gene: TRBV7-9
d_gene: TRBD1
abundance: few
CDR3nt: TGTGCCAGCAGCTTTGCGGACAGGTCCTACGAGCAGTACTTC
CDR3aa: CASSFADRSYEQYF

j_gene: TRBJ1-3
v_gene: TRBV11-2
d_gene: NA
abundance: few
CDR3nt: TGTGCCAGCAGCACCAGAAACACCATATATTTT
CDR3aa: CASSTRNTIYF

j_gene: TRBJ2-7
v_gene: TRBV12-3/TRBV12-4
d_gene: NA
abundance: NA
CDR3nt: TGTGCCAGCAGCCTAGGGGGAACATCCTACGAGCAGTACTTC
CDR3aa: CASSLGGTSYEQYF

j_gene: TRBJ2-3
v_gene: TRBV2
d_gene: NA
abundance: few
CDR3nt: TGTGCCAGCATGAGGGGAGATACGCAGTATTTT
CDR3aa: CASMRGDTQYF

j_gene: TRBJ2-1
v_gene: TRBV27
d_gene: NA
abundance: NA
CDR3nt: TGTGCCAGCAGTTCCGGGACCCCACTCTACAATGAGCAGTTCTTC
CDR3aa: CASSSGTPLYNEQFF

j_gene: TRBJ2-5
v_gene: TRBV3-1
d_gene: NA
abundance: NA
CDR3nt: TGTGCCAGCAGCCAAGAGGGGCTGCCGAAAAGGGGACCCGCGTTC
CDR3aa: CASSQEGLPKRGPAF

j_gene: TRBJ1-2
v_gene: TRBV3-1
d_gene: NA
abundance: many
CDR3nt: TGTGCCAGCAGCCAAGATACAGAGGGAACGAGCTATGGCTACACCTTC
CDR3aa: CASSQDTEGTSYGYTF

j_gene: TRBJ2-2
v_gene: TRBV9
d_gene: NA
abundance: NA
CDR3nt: TGTGCCAGCAGGCCCGATAGGGAGAACACCGGGGAGCTGTTTTTT
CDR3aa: CASRPDRENTGELFF

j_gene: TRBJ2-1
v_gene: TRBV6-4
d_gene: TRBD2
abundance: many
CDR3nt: TGTGCCAGCAGCTATCTAGCGGGAGGTTACAATGAGCAGTTCTTC
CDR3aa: CASSYLAGGYNEQFF

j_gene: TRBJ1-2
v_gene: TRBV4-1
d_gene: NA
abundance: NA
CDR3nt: TGCGCCAGCAGCCGTCCAATCGGGACCCAGATGGATAGCTACACCTTC
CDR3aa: CASSRPIGTQMDSYTF

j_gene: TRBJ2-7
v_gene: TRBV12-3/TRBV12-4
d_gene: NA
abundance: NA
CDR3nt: TGTGCCAGCAGTTTTTCCGAGGAGCAGTACTTC
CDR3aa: CASSFSEEQYF

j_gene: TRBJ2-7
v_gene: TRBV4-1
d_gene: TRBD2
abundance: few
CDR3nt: TGCGCCAGCAGCCAAGACGGCGCGGGAGTCGACGAGCAGTACTTC
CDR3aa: CASSQDGAGVDEQYF

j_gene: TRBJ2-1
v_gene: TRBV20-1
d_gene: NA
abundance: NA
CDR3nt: TGCAGTGCGAGGAACAATGAGCAGTTCTTC
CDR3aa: CSARNNEQFF

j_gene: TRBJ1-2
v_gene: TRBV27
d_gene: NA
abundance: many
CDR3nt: TGTGCCAGCAGTCCCTTCGCGGGGGGAAACTATGGCTACACCTTC
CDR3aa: CASSPFAGGNYGYTF

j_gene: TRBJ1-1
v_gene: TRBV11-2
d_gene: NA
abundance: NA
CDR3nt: TGTGCCAGCAGCCCCGAACCCACTGAAGCTTTCTTT
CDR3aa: CASSPEPTEAFF

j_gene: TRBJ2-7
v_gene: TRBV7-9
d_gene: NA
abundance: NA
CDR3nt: TGTGCCAGCAGCTTAGGTAGGGGAGTCGAGCAGTACTTC
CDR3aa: CASSLGRGVEQYF

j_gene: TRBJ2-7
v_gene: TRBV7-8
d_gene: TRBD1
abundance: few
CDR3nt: TGTGCCAGCAGCGTTGGGACAGGGAGGGAGCAGTACTTC
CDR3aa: CASSVGTGREQYF

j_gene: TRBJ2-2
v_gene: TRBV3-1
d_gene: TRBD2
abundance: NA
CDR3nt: TGTGCCAGCAGCCCCGGACTAGCTGTCACCGGGGAGCTGTTTTTT
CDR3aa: CASSPGLAVTGELFF

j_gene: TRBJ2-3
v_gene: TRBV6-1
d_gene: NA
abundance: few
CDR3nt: TGTGCCAGCACCAAGGCTCAGGGAGATACGCAGTATTTT
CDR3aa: CASTKAQGDTQYF

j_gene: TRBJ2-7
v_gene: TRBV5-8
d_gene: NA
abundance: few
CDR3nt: TGTGCCAGCAGCCCAGCTGGAGGCCCCGCATCCTACGAGCAGTACTTC
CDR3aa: CASSPAGGPASYEQYF